The 21 T cell receptor beta chains below come from one sample, sequenced in a study of cytomegalovirus exposure and HLA in healthy donors (dated by TCRdb to about 2017). Library preparation employed the immunoSEQ multiplex PCR assay. For the multiplex PCR, a mixture combining 60 forward primers for TCR Vbeta segments and 13 reverse primers for TCR Jbeta segments was used. Drawn from immuneACCESS, this table holds only the in-frame rearrangements with V and J called that TCRdb kept. Clones are partly lost; checked studies trace under half to an unresolved V gene and leave the rest unexplained. This sample's listing comprises roughly 100,000 clones. The top ten hold 15% of the sample. The material sequenced was PBMCs. Source of these receptors: a man aged 50 to 59 in good health and CMV-seropositive.

As regards this clone: The same CDR3 also results from other DNA sequences found in this sample. This chain joins TRBV30 and TRBJ2-7; D unclear. Germline assignment: CDR1 GTSNPN and CDR2 SVGIG (reference sequence). V dropped 0 bases and J dropped 4 bases, with 4 bases sitting between them. The CDR3 length is 11 residues. This chain's CDR3 is CAWSVRYEQYF. The CDR3 DNA is TGTGCCTGGAGTGTGAGATACGAGCAGTACTTC.

J is TRBJ2-3 and V is TRBV28; D not certain. The germline CDR1 and CDR2 sequences are MDHEN and SYDVKM. This CDR3 has 11 amino acids. CDR3 in amino acids: CVTSSTDTQYF. CDR3 nucleotides: TGTGTTACATCTAGCACAGATACGCAGTATTTT.

V gene TRBV6-6 combines with J gene TRBJ2-5; the match to TRBD2 covers 7 bases. Looked up from germline, CDR1 is MNHNY and CDR2 is SVGAGI (reference sequence). V trimming: 7 bases; J trimming: 2 bases; junction bases outside the gene matches: 7. The length of the CDR3 is 14 residues. This CDR3 is CASTWGGGQETQYF. The CDR3 DNA reads TGTGCCAGCACCTGGGGGGGAGGGCAAGAGACCCAGTACTTC.

The rearrangement uses TRBV7-9 and TRBJ1-1; D unresolved. This CDR3 comprises 13 residues. Per germline, CDR1 SEHNR and CDR2 FQNEAQ (reference sequence). The germline V and J ends were trimmed by 0 bases and 5 bases, with 7 bases remaining between them. The DNA for the CDR3 is TGTGCCAGCAGCTTAGCCCTCACAACTGAAGCTTTCTTT. Protein: CASSLALTTEAFF.

V usage is TRBV11-1 and J usage is TRBJ2-7, with 8 bases matching TRBD1. V was clipped by 4 bases and J by 3 bases; unmatched bases: 5. CDR1 and CDR2 (germline): SGHAT, FQDESV (reference sequence). This CDR3 has 14 residues. For the CDR3, the DNA is TGTGCCAGCAGCTGGGGGACAGGTAACTACGAGCAGTACTTC. Its translation is CASSWGTGNYEQYF.

The chain recombines TRBV28 with TRBJ1-2; 8 nucleotides align to TRBD1. The CDR3 is made up of 16 amino acids. With V trimmed by 5 bases and J by 1 base, 9 bases remained unmatched. Germline loops: CDR1 MDHEN, CDR2 SYDVKM. As DNA, the CDR3 is TGTGCCAGCAGTCCAACCCCGGGACAGGTTAACTATGGCTACACCTTC. It yields the protein CASSPTPGQVNYGYTF.

The chain combines TRBV7-2 with TRBJ1-3; D is unresolved. Germline CDR1 reads SGHTA; CDR2 reads FQGNSA. There are 12 residues in the CDR3. Trimming pared 5 bases from V and 3 bases from J, leaving 5 bases between. CDR3 sequence reads: CASSPLGNTIYF. DNA of the CDR3: TGTGCCAGCAGCCCACTTGGAAACACCATATATTTT.

The J gene is TRBJ1-4, the V gene TRBV11-2; the D is unclear. V was cut by 6 bases and J by 6 bases, with 11 bases left in between. Germline V gene data show CDR1 as SGHAT and CDR2 as FQNNGV. CDR3 length: 13 amino acids. The CDR3 nucleotides are TGTGCCAGCAGGCCCAGGATGGATGAAAAACTGTTTTTT. This gives the protein CASRPRMDEKLFF.

The chain links TRBV6-1 to TRBJ2-7; 12 nucleotides agree with TRBD2. Germline loops: CDR1 MNHNS, CDR2 SASEGT. With 10 bases clipped from V and 1 base from J, the junction kept 2 bases outside the gene matches. The CDR3 has 13 amino acids. In DNA form, the CDR3 reads TGTGCCACCGGACTAGCGGGATCCTACGAGCAGTACTTC. The encoded protein is CATGLAGSYEQYF.

CDR3 in DNA: TGCAGCGTTCAGGCTAGCGTCTTTTATACGCAGTATTTT. Residues: CSVQASVFYTQYF. The rearrangement joins TRBV29-1 to TRBJ2-3; weak D call: TRBD2 (6 bases). V lost 5 bases and J 7 bases, leaving 16 bases between the germline ends. The CDR3 spans 13 residues. Germline values: CDR1 SQVTM, CDR2 ANQGSEA.

The chain links TRBV5-1 to TRBJ2-1; the match to TRBD2 covers 9 bases. V shed 0 bases and J 4 bases; nucleotides not matched to a gene: 8. Germline lookup yields CDR1 SGHRS and CDR2 YFSETQ. This CDR3 has 17 amino acids. The CDR3 coding sequence is TGCGCCAGCAGCTTGGGGGGCCTAGCGGGAAGTTACAATGAGCAGTTCTTC. Translation gives CASSLGGLAGSYNEQFF.

This sequence joins TRBV28 and TRBJ2-1; TRBD2 matches 7 bases. This CDR3 region has 16 residues. The germline V gene encodes CDR1 MDHEN and CDR2 SYDVKM. Trimming cost V 2 bases and J 4 bases; bases outside gene matches: 8. The DNA of the CDR3 is TGTGCCAGCAGTTTAGCAGGAGCGGGAAAGTACAATGAGCAGTTCTTC. Its protein product is CASSLAGAGKYNEQFF.

The V call is TRBV2, the J call TRBJ2-2; the match to TRBD2 covers 12 bases. Looked up from germline, CDR1 is SNHLY and CDR2 is FYNNEI. With V trimmed by 9 bases and J by 5 bases, 4 bases remained unmatched. The CDR3 consists of 14 residues. CDR3 in amino acids: CASKGLAGTGELFF. As DNA, the CDR3 is TGTGCCAGTAAGGGACTAGCGGGTACCGGGGAGCTGTTTTTT.

This chain links TRBV28 with TRBJ2-1; D unclear. Germline CDR1 is MDHEN and CDR2 is SYDVKM. This CDR3 comprises 12 residues. Trimming took off 3 bases at V and 9 bases at J, with 9 bases between the two ends. The chain's CDR3 is CASSFEHIEQFF. The CDR3 coding sequence is TGTGCCAGCAGTTTTGAGCATATTGAGCAGTTCTTC.

V gene TRBV2 combines with J gene TRBJ2-7; 7 bases are shared with TRBD1. J lost 0 bases, V lost 4 bases, and 12 bases had no gene match. Germline V gene sequence: CDR1 SNHLY, CDR2 FYNNEI. This CDR3 is built from 17 residues. CDR3 in amino acids: CASSVDRKLQFSYEQYF. As DNA, the CDR3 is TGTGCCAGCAGTGTGGACAGGAAACTCCAATTCTCCTACGAGCAGTACTTC. The full variable domain, completed using reference TRBV2 and TRBJ2-7, is EPEVTQTPSHQVTQMGQEVILRCVPISNHLYFYWYRQILGQKVEFLVSFYNNEISEKSEIFDDQFSVERPDGSNFTLKIRSTKLEDSAMYFCASSVDRKLQFSYEQYFGPGTRLTVT.

The genes are TRBV11-3 and TRBJ2-3; D ambiguous. The CDR3 runs 15 residues. V dropped 5 bases and J dropped 6 bases, with 18 bases sitting between them. In germline, CDR1 is SGHNT, CDR2 YENEEA. The CDR3: CASSPSPAGWDTQYF. As DNA, the CDR3 is TGTGCCAGCAGCCCCTCCCCCGCAGGATGGGATACGCAGTATTTT.

This chain joins TRBV7-9 and TRBJ1-4; TRBD1 matches 9 bases. The germline V gene has CDR1 SEHNR and CDR2 FQNEAQ (reference sequence). The V and J ends lost 5 bases and 7 bases, in that order; junction bases with no gene match: 8. There are 15 residues in the CDR3. This chain's CDR3 is CASSLRQGEGEKLFF. The CDR3 DNA is TGTGCCAGCAGCCTTAGACAGGGGGAAGGTGAAAAACTGTTTTTT.

The CDR3 here is CASSLGQDSNYGYTF. CDR3 bases: TGCGCCAGCAGCTTGGGTCAGGACAGTAACTATGGCTACACCTTC. The genes are TRBV5-1 and TRBJ1-2; D might be TRBD1 (6 bases). The V gene lost 0 bases and the J gene lost 1 base, with 10 bases spanning the gap. CDR1 is SGHRS and CDR2 is YFSETQ in the germline V gene. The CDR3 is made up of 15 amino acids.

The chain is built from TRBV5-1 and TRBJ1-1, with D perhaps matching TRBD1 (5 bases). The CDR3 consists of 12 residues. Germline values: CDR1 SGHRS, CDR2 YFSETQ. Deletions cut 4 bases from V and 6 bases from J, with 10 bases between. The CDR3 coding sequence is TGCGCCAGCAGCCTTGACAGTCCTGAAGCTTTCTTT. It translates to CASSLDSPEAFF.

V is TRBV15 and J is TRBJ2-5; D is undetermined. This CDR3 is built from 13 residues. Germline assignment: CDR1 LNHNV and CDR2 YYDKDF (reference sequence). Trimming stripped 2 bases from V and 1 base from J, with 5 bases between. CDR3 nucleotides: TGTGCCACCAGCAGACTAGTCCAAGAGACCCAGTACTTC. Translation: CATSRLVQETQYF. Full variable domain (missing parts from reference TRBV15 and TRBJ2-5): DAMVIQNPRYQVTQFGKPVTLSCSQTLNHNVMYWYQQKSSQAPKLLFHYYDKDFNNEADTPDNFQSRRPNTSFCFLDIRSPGLGDTAMYLCATSRLVQETQYFGPGTRLLVL.

The rearrangement links TRBV28 to TRBJ1-2; D not resolved. CDR3 length: 14 residues. V dropped 6 bases and J dropped 0 bases, with 11 bases sitting between them. Germline CDR1 is MDHEN and CDR2 is SYDVKM. The CDR3 loop reads CASSPPSPNYGYTF. In DNA form, the CDR3 reads TGTGCCAGCAGCCCCCCGAGCCCTAACTATGGCTACACCTTC.